These 2 T cell receptor beta chains share one sample of origin, sequenced in a study of cytomegalovirus exposure and HLA in healthy donors. This PCR relied on a set of 60 Vbeta primers and 13 Jbeta primers. Assay used: immunoSEQ multiplex PCR; TCRdb lists only in-frame clones, some missing. The repertoire holds some 150,000 clones, roughly 80% seen once, with 3.3% in the top ten. Specimen: PBMCs. The receptors were gathered from a man in his forties in good health and CMV-seronegative.

The chain employs TRBV4-2 and TRBJ2-1, with D possibly being TRBD2 (6 bases). CDR3 length equals 16 residues. With 1 base removed from V and 6 bases from J, the gap between germline ends came to 16 bases. Germline CDR1 reads LGHNA; CDR2 reads YNFKEQ. CDR3 DNA sequence: TGTGCCAGCAGCCAAGGAGGCGGGGTAGGTAGCAATGAGCAGTTCTTC. Translation gives CASSQGGGVGSNEQFF.

The V and J genes are TRBV19 and TRBJ1-5, with D perhaps matching TRBD1 (6 bases). The CDR3 length is 15 residues. The germline V and J ends were trimmed by 5 bases and 4 bases, with 15 bases remaining between them. The germline V gene has CDR1 LNHDA and CDR2 SQIVND (reference sequence). This CDR3 reads CASSFTARGNQPQHF. The CDR3, as DNA: TGTGCCAGTAGTTTCACGGCCAGGGGAAATCAGCCCCAGCATTTT. Drawing the rest from reference TRBV19 and TRBJ1-5, the complete variable domain is DGGITQSPKYLFRKEGQNVTLSCEQNLNHDAMYWYRQDPGQGLRLIYYSQIVNDFQKGDIAEGYSVSREKKESFPLTVTSAQKNPTAFYLCASSFTARGNQPQHFGDGTRLSIL.